This T cell receptor beta chain derives from a study of vaccination and CD4 T cells after COVID-19 (dated by TCRdb to between 2021 and 2024). Notes on the research overall: In the convalescent cohort there were six males and four females, among whom were two Hispanic individuals, seven Caucasians, two Asians and one multiracial person. In roughly 11 COVID-19 convalescent patients and a handful of infection-naive healthy vaccine recipients, the spike-specific CD4+ TCR repertoire before mRNA vaccination was compared with the repertoire after mRNA vaccination. An earlier paper using these donors assessed, at the TCR clonotype level, memory CD4+ T cell crossreactivity between SARS-CoV-2 and common cold coronavirus spike proteins. Each participant got two doses of either the Pfizer-BioNTech BNT162b2 vaccine (n=8) or the Moderna mRNA-1273 vaccine (n=2). Post-COVID blood samples from convalescent patients were collected a median of approximately 100 days after diagnosis, with a range of roughly 35 to 180 days. Post-vaccine blood samples were obtained a median of roughly 75 days after the second vaccine dose, with a range of about 12 to 241 days. Culture stimuli were overlapping spike peptide pools from SARS-CoV-2 and from the common cold coronaviruses HCoV-NL63, HCoV-OC43 and HCoV-229E. In control cultures, a CEFX viral epitope pool was used as positive control, an HIV-1 Nef peptide pool was used as negative control, or no peptide was added.

Overall study outcomes, separate from this receptor: Of the vaccine-specific clones in convalescent patients, 304 of 307, or nearly all, reacted only to SARS-CoV-2 spike and did not cross-react with common cold coronaviruses. Among convalescent patients, a median 86.3% of the SARS-CoV-2-reactive clones seen after vaccination appeared only after vaccination, which suggests priming specific to the vaccine. Although the median number of SARS-CoV-2-reactive clonotypes went up from fewer than 25 after infection to about 38 after vaccination, the increase was not significant. The number of convalescent patients in the study was relatively small, and the study did not examine early timepoints following natural infection.

The treatment or condition label here, explained by the study, means: approximately nine-day PBMC culture with coronavirus spike peptide pools or control peptides (ViraFEST assay). CD4+ T cells from unexposed donors were collected before the COVID-19 pandemic (2011-2018). The ViraFEST assay was used in the study, in which antigen-specific T cells were expanded with peptide pools and expanded clonotypes were subsequently identified by TCR sequencing. Each well held 1.5 million to 2.5 million PBMCs cultured with roughly 10 ug/ml peptide pools in IMDM containing roughly 5% human AB serum and 10 IU/ml IL-2. On days 3 and 7, half of the culture medium was replaced with fresh IL-2-containing medium. After approximately eleven days of culture, CD4+ T cells were isolated by negative selection with the EasySep CD4+ T cell isolation kit. As far as cell numbers permitted, CD4+ T cells from unexposed donors were tested for reactivity against SARS-CoV-2 S and N as well as four spike pools from common cold coronaviruses. PBMCs were separated from whole blood using Ficoll-Paque Plus gradient centrifugation and then either used fresh or cryopreserved at -140C. Triplicate wells were generally used for each culture condition. Leukapheresis product for the unexposed donors was bought commercially.

In regard to this clonotype: Its antigen remains undetermined. No much larger clone exists at a distance of one base, and base qualities are not known.

Receptor amplification or capture employed PCR. DNA from cultured CD4+ T cells underwent TCR sequencing with the Oncomine TCR Beta short-read assay at the Johns Hopkins FTIC core. The QIAamp micro DNA kit was used to extract genomic DNA from the cultured CD4+ T cells. Oncomine TCR Beta libraries made from cultured CD4+ T cells were pooled using unique dual indexes and sequenced on an Illumina iSeq 100. As for how the authors treated the data: Non-productive sequences were filtered out, and CDR3s that did not start with C, did not end with F or W, or were shorter than 7 amino acids were discarded. The MANAFEST web application was used to identify antigen-specific clonotypes by comparing peptide-stimulated wells against reference wells and other culture wells. An FDR below 0.05, an odds ratio above 5, and a productive frequency above 0.1% in at least two of three replicate wells were required for clones to be considered positive. Cross-reactive clonotypes were defined as significantly expanded in both SARS-CoV-2 spike wells and at least one common cold coronavirus spike condition. Using R version 3.6.1, CDR3 homology was evaluated through Levenshtein distances (stringdist) along with unrooted phylogenetic trees (ape). TCRdb cleaned the public reads at Q25 with fastp, built clones with MiXCR and kept in-frame beta chains. Identical CDR3 protein sequences are pooled into one entry, listed with their most common genes and DNA. What appears here as the V and J calls and clone size reflects TCRdb's work, not the paper's. This sample holds some 5,000 distinct CDR3 sequences; 30% to 40% were observed only once. Approximately 30% of the sample is taken by the ten largest.

Between the V and J ends, shortened by 4 bases and 1 base respectively, the junction contains 10 bases. Reading from cysteine to phenylalanine, the CDR3 counts 14 amino acids. Only the CDR3 DNA stays, 42 bases, in frame from base 1. Sequences were obtained from CD4+ T cells from blood, cultured in vitro. The sequence joins TRBV12-3 or TRBV12-4 to TRBJ1-1; TRBD1 is possibly the D segment (5 matching bases). The receptor was derived from a human donor in good health. The CDR3 protein sequence reads: CASSSGRSNTEAFF. The sequenced DNA: TGTGCCAGCAGTTCAGGGCGGTCGAACACTGAAGCTTTCTTT.